This TCR beta chain stems from a study of blood T cell repertoires in COVID-19. Study overall: Some COVID-19 samples were acute and others convalescent; all came from the United States, Italy and Spain. T cells, B-cell-depleted T cells, or PBMCs supplied cDNA or gDNA.

The CDR3 runs to 14 residues. The ends were cut back, 3 bases at V and 2 bases at J, with 10 bases in the middle. Per the germline V gene, CDR1 is LNHDA and CDR2 is SQIVND (reference sequence). Authors' analysis steps: Researchers report that nucleated cell counts were estimated from reference gene primer amplification. TCRdb's copy holds only in-frame clones and misses some; the assay was immunoSEQ multiplex PCR. V, J and clone size are taken as reported in that table, and D and trimming were inferred from the DNA itself. Of hundreds of thousands of clones detected, 65% to 90% appear once; the ten largest clones hold more than 4.5%.

The receptor comes from a man aged 45-60 years with active or convalescent COVID-19. V and J are TRBV19 and TRBJ2-5; D is unclear. The source material was peripheral blood. CDR3 protein: CASSISVQQETQYF. As DNA, the CDR3 is TGTGCCAGTAGTATTTCAGTCCAACAAGAGACCCAGTACTTC.